One sample yielded the 27 T cell receptor beta chains listed below, sequenced in a study of vaccination effects on CD4 cells after COVID-19. TCRdb's table, derived via immunoSEQ multiplex PCR, lists solely in-frame clones and lacks some. The sample includes about 45,000 clones, roughly 72% of them seen just once. Before any sequencing was done, the ViraFEST assay used viral peptide pools to expand antigen-specific CD4+ T cells. Upon completion of 10 days in culture, CD4+ T cells were isolated. Testing of the vaccine recipients showed negative nucleocapsid antibodies and no prior SARS-CoV-2 infection. Their antigen targets remain unknown. The source material was CD4+ T cells from PBMCs cultured with SARS-CoV-2 spike peptides, sampled before COVID-19 vaccination. Source of these receptors: a human donor who received a COVID-19 vaccine.

The chain combines TRBV5-4 with TRBJ2-5; TRBD1 or TRBD2 may be the D gene (5 bases each). Germline loops: CDR1 SGHNT, CDR2 YYREEE (reference sequence). Trimming took off 4 bases at V and 5 bases at J, with 21 bases between the two ends. This CDR3 is built from 16 residues. Here the CDR3 reads CASSPDQTLGRETQYF. CDR3 nucleotide sequence: TGTGCCAGCAGCCCAGACCAGACACTGGGACGGGAGACCCAGTACTTC.

This clone was seen a single time. The chain has TRBV7-2 and TRBJ1-2; the match to TRBD1 covers 7 bases. The CDR3 covers 16 residues. CDR1 SGHTA and CDR2 FQGNSA come from the germline V gene. Trimming cost V 5 bases and J 4 bases; bases outside gene matches: 13. CDR3 in DNA: TGTGCCAGCAGCGCCCGGGACAGAGCCAAGTTCTATGGCTACACCTTC. Residues: CASSARDRAKFYGYTF.

Only a few counts were recorded for this clone. The chain carries TRBV5-1 and TRBJ1-1; perhaps TRBD1 as D (5 bases). The CDR3 extends over 13 amino acids. Trimming pared 4 bases from V and 4 bases from J, leaving 11 bases between. CDR1 and CDR2 from the germline V gene are SGHRS and YFSETQ. CDR3 sequence reads: CASSPAGLTEAFF. CDR3 DNA sequence: TGCGCCAGCAGCCCCGCAGGGCTCACTGAAGCTTTCTTT.

The chain is built from TRBV11-2 and TRBJ2-1, with D unclear. Germline CDR1 reads SGHAT; CDR2 reads FQNNGV. The CDR3 has 12 amino acids. Trimming removed 2 bases at V and 8 bases at J, with 7 bases between. The CDR3 DNA reads as TGTGCCAGCAGCTTATCTTCTGATGAGCAGTTCTTC. Protein: CASSLSSDEQFF.

This clone was recorded a few times. This chain links TRBV5-1 with TRBJ2-2; D tentatively fits TRBD1 or TRBD2 (5 bases each). The CDR3 runs to 16 residues. The V gene lost 1 base and the J gene lost 4 bases, with 14 bases spanning the gap. In germline, CDR1 is SGHRS, CDR2 YFSETQ. The CDR3 DNA reads TGCGCCAGCAGCTTGTTTTCGGGGCCGAGCACCGGGGAGCTGTTTTTT. It translates to CASSLFSGPSTGELFF.

J is TRBJ1-4 and V is TRBV11-2, with D possibly being TRBD1 (6 bases). Per germline, CDR1 SGHAT and CDR2 FQNNGV. The CDR3 length is 15 residues. Trimming removed 5 bases from V and 5 bases from J, with 15 bases in between. The CDR3 DNA is TGTGCCAGCAGCCACGGACGGGGGCTCAATGAAAAACTGTTTTTT. This translates into CASSHGRGLNEKLFF.

The chain couples TRBV19 to TRBJ1-2, with D possibly matching TRBD1 (6 bases). Germline V gene data show CDR1 as LNHDA and CDR2 as SQIVND (reference sequence). The CDR3 runs 15 residues. Trimming stripped 3 bases from V and 0 bases from J, with 11 bases between. CDR3 residues: CASSILDSTNYGYTF. The CDR3 bases are TGTGCCAGTAGTATTTTGGACAGTACTAACTATGGCTACACCTTC.

This clone was recorded a few times. The rearrangement uses TRBV5-1 and TRBJ1-4; TRBD1 aligns across 7 bases. Trimming removed 0 bases from V and 8 bases from J; junction bases left unmatched: 7. Germline CDR1 is SGHRS and CDR2 is YFSETQ. The CDR3 spans 15 residues. The CDR3 region is CASSLGGGAREKLFF. The CDR3 DNA sequence: TGCGCCAGCAGCTTGGGAGGGGGCGCACGGGAAAAACTGTTTTTT.

The chain couples TRBV12-3 or TRBV12-4 to TRBJ1-4, with TRBD1 as a possible D gene (5 bases). Trimming took 6 bases from V and 5 from J, leaving 10 bases between them. The CDR3 totals 13 residues. CDR3: CASSRDQNEKLFF. CDR3 DNA: TGTGCCAGCAGCCGGGACCAAAATGAAAAACTGTTTTTT.

V is TRBV6-5 and J is TRBJ2-5; weak D call: TRBD2 (6 bases). The V gene's germline CDR1 is MNHEY and CDR2 SVGAGI. CDR3 size: 12 residues. V dropped 11 bases and J dropped 4 bases, with 14 bases sitting between them. The CDR3 nucleotides are TGTGCCGCCAGGAGGGGAATAGAGACCCAGTACTTC. Translating it yields CAARRGIETQYF.

The V gene is TRBV27, the J gene TRBJ2-4, with D uncertain. There are 15 residues in the CDR3. V dropped 10 bases and J dropped 3 bases, with 19 bases sitting between them. The germline V gene has CDR1 MNHEY and CDR2 SMNVEV (reference sequence). CDR3 amino acids: CATGETYVGKNIQYF. Here the CDR3 DNA reads TGTGCCACCGGCGAGACTTACGTAGGCAAAAACATTCAGTACTTC.

V and J are TRBV6-2 or TRBV6-3 and TRBJ2-1; tentatively, D is TRBD2 (5 bases). The V end lost 3 bases, the J end lost 7 bases, and 19 bases lay between the germline ends. Germline V gives CDR1 MNHEY, CDR2 SVGEGT. This CDR3 region has 16 residues. For the CDR3, the DNA is TGTGCCAGCAGTTATGGTCGGGGATTGCAAGGAAATGAGCAGTTCTTC. Protein product: CASSYGRGLQGNEQFF.

The chain links TRBV4-1 to TRBJ1-1; D not certain. V dropped 2 bases and J dropped 0 bases, with 10 bases sitting between them. Looked up from germline, CDR1 is MGHRA and CDR2 is YSYEKL. This CDR3 has 15 residues. The CDR3 DNA is TGCGCCAGCAGCCAAATGACATCCTTGAACACTGAAGCTTTCTTT. Translation gives CASSQMTSLNTEAFF.

The chain is built from TRBV27 and TRBJ2-3; D is possibly TRBD2 (5 bases). The CDR3 totals 15 residues. Trimming pared 5 bases from V and 2 bases from J, leaving 14 bases between. Germline V gives CDR1 MNHEY, CDR2 SMNVEV (reference sequence). The CDR3 region has the DNA TGTGCCAGCAGTCAGCGGTGGGAGAACACAGATACGCAGTATTTT. Translated, it gives CASSQRWENTDTQYF.

The chain couples TRBV6-2 or TRBV6-3 to TRBJ2-7, with D possibly being TRBD2 (6 bases). From germline, CDR1 is MNHEY and CDR2 SVGEGT. Trimming took 6 bases from V and 3 from J, leaving 18 bases between them. The length of the CDR3 is 15 residues. The CDR3 loop reads CASSDGGGGSYEQYV. CDR3 coding DNA: TGTGCCAGCAGCGACGGGGGTGGAGGTAGCTACGAGCAGTACGTC.

The rearrangement uses TRBV5-1 and TRBJ2-1; D is perhaps TRBD1 (5 bases). CDR3 length: 15 amino acids. Germline CDR1 and CDR2: SGHRS and YFSETQ. Between the trimmed V and J ends, which lost 1 base and 7 bases, there was a span of 15 bases. CDR3 sequence: CASSLLSGNWNEQFF. In DNA, the CDR3 is TGCGCCAGCAGCTTGCTGTCAGGGAATTGGAATGAGCAGTTCTTC.

This chain joins TRBV5-4 and TRBJ2-7, with TRBD1 as a possible D gene (7 bases). Trimming left V 4 bases short and J 6 bases short, with 23 bases between. This CDR3 contains 16 residues. Per the germline V gene, CDR1 is SGHNT and CDR2 is YYREEE (reference sequence). The chain's CDR3 is CASSQGLTGRAGEQYV. The DNA for the CDR3 is TGTGCCAGCAGCCAGGGATTGACAGGGAGAGCGGGCGAGCAGTACGTC.

Only a few counts were recorded for this clone. V gene TRBV5-1 combines with J gene TRBJ1-5; TRBD1 aligns across 9 bases. The junction had 5 bases not matched to a gene; V was cut back by 0 bases and J by 7 bases. The CDR3 consists of 15 residues. CDR1 SGHRS and CDR2 YFSETQ come from the germline V gene. Here the CDR3 reads CASSLGGQGGQPQHF. The CDR3 nucleotides are TGCGCCAGCAGCTTGGGGGGACAGGGCGGGCAGCCCCAGCATTTT.

This chain connects TRBV15 to TRBJ2-1; D may be TRBD1 or TRBD2 (5 bases each). Germline CDR1 reads LNHNV; CDR2 reads YYDKDF (reference sequence). This CDR3 is built from 14 residues. Trimming removed 0 bases from V and 6 bases from J, with 9 bases in between. Written as DNA, the CDR3 is TGTGCCACCAGCAGAGATCTGGGGGTCAATGAGCAGTTCTTC. Its translation: CATSRDLGVNEQFF.

This sequence joins TRBV9 and TRBJ1-2; D not certain. Trimming pared 1 base from V and 0 bases from J, leaving 7 bases between. The CDR3 has 14 amino acids. Germline V gene sequence: CDR1 SGDLS, CDR2 YYNGEE. The CDR3 DNA reads as TGTGCCAGCAGCGTAATATCCGCTAACTATGGCTACACCTTC. Translating gives CASSVISANYGYTF.

A few counts support this clone. This sequence joins TRBV19 and TRBJ1-2; TRBD1 might be the D (5 bases). The V gene's germline CDR1 is LNHDA and CDR2 SQIVND (reference sequence). Trimming took off 6 bases at V and 4 bases at J, with 12 bases between the two ends. The CDR3 runs to 13 residues. CDR3 in amino acids: CASSRQGTYGYTF. In nucleotides, the CDR3 is TGTGCCAGTAGCCGACAAGGGACCTATGGCTACACCTTC. The full variable domain, its missing parts supplied by reference TRBV19 and TRBJ1-2, is DGGITQSPKYLFRKEGQNVTLSCEQNLNHDAMYWYRQDPGQGLRLIYYSQIVNDFQKGDIAEGYSVSREKKESFPLTVTSAQKNPTAFYLCASSRQGTYGYTFGSGTRLTVV.

V gene TRBV3-1 (or the pseudogene TRBV3-2) combines with J gene TRBJ2-3; 13 bases match TRBD2. The germline gives CDR1 LGHDT, CDR2 YNNKEL (reference sequence). The junction had 14 bases not matched to a gene; V was cut back by 4 bases and J by 7 bases. The CDR3 contains 18 residues. CDR3 DNA sequence: TGTGCCAGCAGCCCCCCAGCTACTAGCGGGGGGGCCTCTAATACGCAGTATTTT. Protein: CASSPPATSGGASNTQYF.

The gene calls are TRBV7-2 and TRBJ1-1; maybe TRBD1 (6 bases). V lost 2 bases and J 5 bases, leaving 12 bases between the germline ends. Germline CDR1 SGHTA, CDR2 FQGNSA. This CDR3 has 14 residues. The CDR3 DNA reads as TGTGCCAGCAGCTTATTGGGGGCCGGAACTGAAGCTTTCTTT. It encodes CASSLLGAGTEAFF.

The rearrangement links TRBV6-5 to TRBJ1-2, with no clear D. This CDR3 comprises 13 residues. The germline V gene has CDR1 MNHEY and CDR2 SVGAGI. Trimming cost V 0 bases and J 5 bases, with 7 bases left between them. In DNA, the CDR3 is TGTGCCAGCAGTTACTCGGGAGAATATGGCTACACCTTC. This gives the protein CASSYSGEYGYTF.

V usage is TRBV18 and J usage is TRBJ1-4, with D uncertain. Germline V lookup: CDR1 KGHSH, CDR2 LQKENI. The CDR3 extends over 15 amino acids. Trimming removed 4 bases at V and 7 bases at J, with 16 bases between. CDR3 amino acids: CASSRPGSASEKLFF. CDR3 sequence (DNA): TGTGCCAGCTCACGGCCGGGATCCGCGTCTGAAAAACTGTTTTTT.

This rearrangement joins TRBV24-1 to TRBJ2-5; 8 bases match TRBD1. The germline V gene has CDR1 KGHDR and CDR2 SFDVKD. This CDR3 is 13 amino acids long. V shed 7 bases, J shed 4 bases, and the junction held 4 bases outside the gene matches. CDR3 amino acids: CATSTTGVETQYF. In DNA, the CDR3 is TGTGCCACCAGCACGACAGGGGTAGAGACCCAGTACTTC.

The chain recombines TRBV6-6 with TRBJ1-5; 7 bases agree with TRBD1. J lost 7 bases, V lost 6 bases, and 9 bases had no gene match. The CDR3 contains 14 residues. In germline, CDR1 is MNHNY, CDR2 SVGAGI (reference sequence). CDR3 residues: CASSRGQAEQPQHF. The CDR3 DNA follows: TGTGCCAGCAGCCGTGGACAGGCCGAACAGCCCCAGCATTTT.